This entry lists 8 T cell receptor beta chains sequenced from one sample in a study of neoadjuvant anti-PD-1 for oral cavity cancer. The repertoire was sequenced with immunoSEQ multiplex PCR; TCRdb's copy has only in-frame clones and lacks some. The sample contains 84,000 or so clones, under 85% of which appear only once. Sequenced material: PBMCs, taken before nivolumab (anti-PD-1) treatment. The receptors originated from a person aged 35 to 85 with oral cavity squamous cell carcinoma.

This chain connects TRBV19 to TRBJ2-6; TRBD1 might be the D (6 bases). The germline V and J ends were trimmed by 5 bases and 2 bases, with 10 bases remaining between them. The CDR3 covers 15 residues. Germline CDR1 LNHDA, CDR2 SQIVND (reference sequence). This CDR3 is CASSQTGAGANVLTF. DNA for the CDR3: TGTGCCAGTAGTCAGACAGGAGCTGGGGCCAACGTCCTGACTTTC.

CDR3 region: CASTPRDRDYEQYF. The DNA of the CDR3 is TGTGCCAGCACCCCCCGGGACAGGGATTACGAGCAGTACTTC. The chain uses TRBV2 and TRBJ2-7; TRBD1 matches 9 bases. The CDR3 is 14 residues long. V lost 7 bases to trimming and J lost 4 bases; unmatched junction nucleotides: 8. Germline lookup yields CDR1 SNHLY and CDR2 FYNNEI.

This clone has just a few counts. V is TRBV19 and J is TRBJ1-2; tentatively, D is TRBD1 (6 bases). This CDR3 contains 12 residues. Germline loops: CDR1 LNHDA, CDR2 SQIVND (reference sequence). V lost 7 bases to trimming and J lost 8 bases, with 14 bases between them. The chain's CDR3 is CASNTGSGGYTF. DNA of the CDR3: TGTGCCAGTAACACAGGGTCTGGCGGCTACACCTTC. Based on the CDR3 plus reference TRBV19 and TRBJ1-2, the full variable domain is DGGITQSPKYLFRKEGQNVTLSCEQNLNHDAMYWYRQDPGQGLRLIYYSQIVNDFQKGDIAEGYSVSREKKESFPLTVTSAQKNPTAFYLCASNTGSGGYTFGSGTRLTVV.

There are a few counts of this clone. The V call is TRBV29-1, the J call TRBJ1-2; D possibly corresponds to TRBD1 (5 bases). V was cut by 7 bases and J by 8 bases, with 14 bases left in between. Looked up from germline, CDR1 is SQVTM and CDR2 is ANQGSEA. CDR3 length equals 11 residues. CDR3 sequence reads: CSADRGFGYTF. CDR3 DNA sequence: TGCAGCGCCGACCGGGGCTTCGGCTACACCTTC. Full variable domain (rest looked up from reference TRBV29-1 and TRBJ1-2): SAVISQKPSRDICQRGTSLTIQCQVDSQVTMMFWYRQQPGQSLTLIATANQGSEATYESGFVIDKFPISRPNLTFSTLTVSNMSPEDSSIYLCSADRGFGYTFGSGTRLTVV.

This clone turned up a few times. One end of the junction fails to match germline, which may point to a read error. The rearrangement joins TRBV6-6 to TRBJ2-7; D is ambiguous. Germline V gene lookup returns CDR1 MNHNY and CDR2 SVGAGI (reference sequence). This CDR3 contains 12 residues. DNA for the CDR3: TGTGCCAGCAGTTACGATGCGTTATTCTTGCACTTC. It codes for CASSYDALFLHF.

V gene TRBV6-6 combines with J gene TRBJ1-1, with D possibly being TRBD1 (5 bases). V lost 11 bases and J lost 0, with 13 bases in between. CDR1 MNHNY and CDR2 SVGAGI come from the germline V gene (reference sequence). The length of the CDR3 is 13 residues. DNA for the CDR3: TGTGCCGGGACCCGTACAGTGAACACTGAAGCTTTCTTT. It translates to CAGTRTVNTEAFF.

The sample holds a few counts of this clone. The chain uses TRBV5-6 and TRBJ1-5; the D is unclear. Germline loops: CDR1 SGHDT, CDR2 YYEEEE. This CDR3 spans 12 amino acids. The germline V and J ends were trimmed by 3 bases and 5 bases, with 6 bases remaining between them. CDR3 region: CASSSEDQPQHF. The DNA for the CDR3 is TGTGCCAGCAGCTCGGAGGATCAGCCCCAGCATTTT.

A few counts support this clone. V is TRBV2 and J is TRBJ1-1; a possible D gene is TRBD1 (6 bases). Germline assignment: CDR1 SNHLY and CDR2 FYNNEI. This CDR3 spans 14 amino acids. V lost 7 bases and J lost 1, with 13 bases in between. CDR3 loop: CASTGGHRNTEAFF. In DNA form, the CDR3 reads TGTGCCAGCACTGGGGGACATAGGAACACTGAAGCTTTCTTT. Supplemented by reference TRBV2 and TRBJ1-1, the full variable domain reads EPEVTQTPSHQVTQMGQEVILRCVPISNHLYFYWYRQILGQKVEFLVSFYNNEISEKSEIFDDQFSVERPDGSNFTLKIRSTKLEDSAMYFCASTGGHRNTEAFFGQGTRLTVV.